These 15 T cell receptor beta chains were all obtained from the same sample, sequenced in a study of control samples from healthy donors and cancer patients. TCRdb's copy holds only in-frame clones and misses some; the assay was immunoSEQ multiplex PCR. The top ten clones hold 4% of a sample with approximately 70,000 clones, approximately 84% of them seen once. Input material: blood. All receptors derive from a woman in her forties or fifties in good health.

Written as DNA, the CDR3 is TGCGCCAGCAGGGGACAGGGGGCGACGGATACGCAGTATTTT. Its protein product is CASRGQGATDTQYF. J is TRBJ2-3 and V is TRBV5-1; 12 bases agree with TRBD1. The ends lost 5 bases at V and 6 bases at J; junction bases unmatched: 4. CDR1 and CDR2 (germline): SGHRS, YFSETQ. This CDR3 is built from 14 residues.

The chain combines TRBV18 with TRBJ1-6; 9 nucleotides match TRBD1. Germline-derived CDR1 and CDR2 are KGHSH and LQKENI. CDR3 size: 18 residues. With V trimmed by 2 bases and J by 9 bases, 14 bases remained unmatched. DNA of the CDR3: TGTGCCAGCTCACCAAAAGCACCGGGACAGGGAGGAAGTTCACCCCTCCACTTT. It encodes CASSPKAPGQGGSSPLHF.

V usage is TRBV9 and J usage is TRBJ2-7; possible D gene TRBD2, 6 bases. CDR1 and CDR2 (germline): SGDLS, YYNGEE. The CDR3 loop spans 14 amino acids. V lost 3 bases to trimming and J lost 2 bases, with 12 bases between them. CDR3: CASSGSGPPYEQYF. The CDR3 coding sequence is TGTGCCAGCAGCGGGAGCGGGCCGCCCTACGAGCAGTACTTC. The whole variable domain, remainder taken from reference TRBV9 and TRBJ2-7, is DSGVTQTPKHLITATGQRVTLRCSPRSGDLSVYWYQQSLDQGLQFLIQYYNGEERAKGNILERFSAQQFPDLHSELNLSSLELGDSALYFCASSGSGPPYEQYFGPGTRLTVT.

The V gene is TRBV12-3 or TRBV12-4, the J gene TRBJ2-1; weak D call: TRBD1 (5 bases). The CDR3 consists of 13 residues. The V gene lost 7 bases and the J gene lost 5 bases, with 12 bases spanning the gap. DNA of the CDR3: TGTGCCAGCAACCTTGTCAGGGACAATGAGCAGTTCTTC. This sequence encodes CASNLVRDNEQFF.

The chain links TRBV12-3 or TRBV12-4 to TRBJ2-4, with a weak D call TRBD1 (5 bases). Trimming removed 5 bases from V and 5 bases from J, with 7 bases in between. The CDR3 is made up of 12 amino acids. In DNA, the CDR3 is TGTGCCAGCAGTAAGACAGAAAACATTCAGTACTTC. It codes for CASSKTENIQYF.

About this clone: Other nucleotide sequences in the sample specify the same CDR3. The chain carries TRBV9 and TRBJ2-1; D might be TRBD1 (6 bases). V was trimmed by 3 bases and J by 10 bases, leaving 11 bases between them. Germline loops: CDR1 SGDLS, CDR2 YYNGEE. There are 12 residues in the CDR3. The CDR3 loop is CASSGRGSEQFF. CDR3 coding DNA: TGTGCCAGCAGCGGAAGGGGGTCGGAGCAGTTCTTC.

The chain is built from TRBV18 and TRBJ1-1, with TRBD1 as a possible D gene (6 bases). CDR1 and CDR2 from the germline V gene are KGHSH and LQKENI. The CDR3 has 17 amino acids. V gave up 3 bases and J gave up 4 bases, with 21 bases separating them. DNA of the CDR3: TGTGCCAGCTCACCCGGACAGAAGTTGGAGTGGGGCACTGAAGCTTTCTTT. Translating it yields CASSPGQKLEWGTEAFF.

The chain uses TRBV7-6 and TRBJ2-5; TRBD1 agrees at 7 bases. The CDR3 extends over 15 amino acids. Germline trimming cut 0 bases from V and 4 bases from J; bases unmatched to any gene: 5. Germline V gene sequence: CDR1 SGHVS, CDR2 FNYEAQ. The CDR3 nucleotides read TGTGCCAGCAGCTTAGCGACAGGGAAAGGAGAGACCCAGTACTTC. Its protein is CASSLATGKGETQYF.

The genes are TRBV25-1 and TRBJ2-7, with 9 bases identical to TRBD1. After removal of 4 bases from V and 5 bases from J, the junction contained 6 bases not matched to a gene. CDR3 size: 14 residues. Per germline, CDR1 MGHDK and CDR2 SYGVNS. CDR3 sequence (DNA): TGTGCCAGCAGTGCAATGGGACAGGGCAACGAGCAGTACTTC. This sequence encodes CASSAMGQGNEQYF.

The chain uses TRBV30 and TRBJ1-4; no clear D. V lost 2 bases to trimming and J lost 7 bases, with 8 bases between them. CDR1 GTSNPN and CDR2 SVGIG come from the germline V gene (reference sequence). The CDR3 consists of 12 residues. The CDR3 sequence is CAWSFTSEKLFF. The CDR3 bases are TGTGCCTGGAGTTTCACATCTGAAAAACTGTTTTTT.

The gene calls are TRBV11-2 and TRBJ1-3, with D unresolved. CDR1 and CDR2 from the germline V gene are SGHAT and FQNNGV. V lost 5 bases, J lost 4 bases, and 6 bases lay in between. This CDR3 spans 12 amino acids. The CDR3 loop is CASSAGGNTIYF. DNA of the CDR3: TGTGCCAGCAGCGCGGGAGGAAACACCATATATTTT.

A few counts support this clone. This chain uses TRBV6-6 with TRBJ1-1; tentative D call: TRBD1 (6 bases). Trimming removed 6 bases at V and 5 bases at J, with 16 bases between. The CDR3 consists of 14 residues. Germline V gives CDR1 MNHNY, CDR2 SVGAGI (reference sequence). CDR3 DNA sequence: TGTGCCAGCAGCCGAAGGGGGATCGGTACTGAAGCTTTCTTT. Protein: CASSRRGIGTEAFF.

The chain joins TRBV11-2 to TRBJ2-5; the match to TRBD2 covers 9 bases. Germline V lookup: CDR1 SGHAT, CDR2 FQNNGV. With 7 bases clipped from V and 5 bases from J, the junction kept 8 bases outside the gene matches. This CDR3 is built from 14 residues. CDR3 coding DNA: TGTGCCAGCACATACTTAGCGGGAGTTGAGACCCAGTACTTC. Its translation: CASTYLAGVETQYF.

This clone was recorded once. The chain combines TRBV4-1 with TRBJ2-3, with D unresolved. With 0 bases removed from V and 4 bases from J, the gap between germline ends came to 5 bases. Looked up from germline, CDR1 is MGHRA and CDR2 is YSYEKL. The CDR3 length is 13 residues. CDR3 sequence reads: CASSQDAADTQYF. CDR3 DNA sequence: TGCGCCAGCAGCCAAGACGCGGCAGATACGCAGTATTTT.

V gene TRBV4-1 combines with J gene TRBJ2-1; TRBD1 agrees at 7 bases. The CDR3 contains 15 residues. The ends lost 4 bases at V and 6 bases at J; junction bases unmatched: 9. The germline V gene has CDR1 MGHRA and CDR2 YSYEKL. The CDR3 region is CASSRPGQRINEQFF. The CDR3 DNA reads TGCGCCAGCAGCCGTCCGGGACAGAGGATCAATGAGCAGTTCTTC.